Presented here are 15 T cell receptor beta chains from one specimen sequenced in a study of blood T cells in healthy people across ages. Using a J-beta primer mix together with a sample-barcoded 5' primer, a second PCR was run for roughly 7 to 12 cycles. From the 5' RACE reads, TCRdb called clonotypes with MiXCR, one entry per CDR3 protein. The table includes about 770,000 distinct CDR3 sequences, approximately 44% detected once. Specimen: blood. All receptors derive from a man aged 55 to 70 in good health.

The CDR3 spells CSAWAGGNEQYF. The DNA of the CDR3 is TGCAGTGCCTGGGCCGGTGGGAACGAGCAGTACTTC. The chain is built from TRBV20-1 and TRBJ2-4; D is unclear. The DNA end is more similar to TRBJ2-7, so the J call may be wrong. This CDR3 spans 12 amino acids. Germline assignment: CDR1 DFQATT and CDR2 SNEGSKA (reference sequence).

The CDR3: CASSPQGSNTEAFF. CDR3 in DNA: TGTGCCAGCTCACCACAGGGCAGCAACACTGAAGCTTTCTTT. The chain recombines TRBV18 with TRBJ1-1; no clear D gene. The CDR3 is made up of 14 amino acids. The ends were cut back, 1 base at V and 2 bases at J, with 8 bases in the middle. Germline V CDR1 and CDR2: KGHSH, LQKENI.

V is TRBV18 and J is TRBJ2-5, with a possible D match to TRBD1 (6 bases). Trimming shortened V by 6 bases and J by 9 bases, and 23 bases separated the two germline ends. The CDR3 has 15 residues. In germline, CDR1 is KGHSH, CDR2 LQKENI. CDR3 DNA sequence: TGTGCCAGCTCTACGACAGGAGACACCATTGGGTCCCAGTACTTC. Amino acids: CASSTTGDTIGSQYF.

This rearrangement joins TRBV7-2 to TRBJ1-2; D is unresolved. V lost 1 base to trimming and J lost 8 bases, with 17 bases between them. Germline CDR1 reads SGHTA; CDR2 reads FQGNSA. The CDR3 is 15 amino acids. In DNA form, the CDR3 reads TGTGCCAGCAGCTTAGTCTACGAGGCCGACGGGGGCTACACCTTC. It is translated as CASSLVYEADGGYTF.

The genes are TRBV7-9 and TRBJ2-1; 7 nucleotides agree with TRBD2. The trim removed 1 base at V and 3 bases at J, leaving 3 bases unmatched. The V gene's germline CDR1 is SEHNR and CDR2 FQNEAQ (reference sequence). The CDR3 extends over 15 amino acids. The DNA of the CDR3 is TGTGCCAGCAGCTTAGTGGCGGGGGTCTACAATGAGCAGTTCTTC. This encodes CASSLVAGVYNEQFF.

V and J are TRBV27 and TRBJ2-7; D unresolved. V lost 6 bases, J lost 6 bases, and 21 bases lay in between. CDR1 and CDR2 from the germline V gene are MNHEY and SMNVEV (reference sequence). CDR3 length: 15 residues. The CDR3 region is CASRPGGSPIGEQYF. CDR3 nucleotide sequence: TGTGCCAGCAGGCCCGGTGGCTCCCCGATAGGCGAGCAGTACTTC.

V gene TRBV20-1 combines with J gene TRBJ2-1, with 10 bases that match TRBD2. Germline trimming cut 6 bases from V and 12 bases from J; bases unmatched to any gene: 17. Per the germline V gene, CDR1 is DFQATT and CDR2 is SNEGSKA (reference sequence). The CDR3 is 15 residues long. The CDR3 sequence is CSARKQRGGSGVQFF. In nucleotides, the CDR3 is TGCAGTGCCAGGAAACAGCGGGGGGGCTCCGGTGTGCAGTTCTTC.

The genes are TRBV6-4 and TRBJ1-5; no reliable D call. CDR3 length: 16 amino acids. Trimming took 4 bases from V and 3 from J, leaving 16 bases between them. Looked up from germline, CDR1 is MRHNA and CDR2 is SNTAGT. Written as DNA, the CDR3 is TGTGCCAGCAGTGGAAGGCCCCTGGAAGACAATCAGCCCCAGCATTTT. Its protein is CASSGRPLEDNQPQHF.

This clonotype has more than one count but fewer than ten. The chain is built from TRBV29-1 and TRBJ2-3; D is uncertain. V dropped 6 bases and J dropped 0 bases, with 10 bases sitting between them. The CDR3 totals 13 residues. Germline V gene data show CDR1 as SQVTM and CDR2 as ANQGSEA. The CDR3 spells CSVLLGSTDTQYF. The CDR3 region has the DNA TGCAGCGTCCTCCTCGGAAGCACAGATACGCAGTATTTT.

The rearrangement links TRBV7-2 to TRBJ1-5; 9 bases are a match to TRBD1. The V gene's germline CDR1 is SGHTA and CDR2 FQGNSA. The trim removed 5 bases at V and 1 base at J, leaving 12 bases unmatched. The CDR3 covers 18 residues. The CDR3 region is CASSPKLTGGGSNQPQHF. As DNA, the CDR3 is TGTGCCAGCAGCCCAAAACTTACAGGGGGCGGGAGCAATCAGCCCCAGCATTTT.

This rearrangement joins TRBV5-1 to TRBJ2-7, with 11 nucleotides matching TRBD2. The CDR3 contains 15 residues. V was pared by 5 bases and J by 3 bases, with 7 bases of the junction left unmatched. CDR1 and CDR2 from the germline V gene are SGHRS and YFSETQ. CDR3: CASRDGTSGIYEQYF. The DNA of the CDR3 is TGCGCCAGCAGGGACGGGACTAGCGGCATCTACGAGCAGTACTTC.

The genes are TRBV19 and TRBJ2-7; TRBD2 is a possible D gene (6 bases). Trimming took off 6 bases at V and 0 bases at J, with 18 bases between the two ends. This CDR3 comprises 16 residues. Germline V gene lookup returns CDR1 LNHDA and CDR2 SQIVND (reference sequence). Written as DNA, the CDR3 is TGTGCCAGTAGCCTCGCCTCGGGGGTCTCCTCCTACGAGCAGTACTTC. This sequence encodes CASSLASGVSSYEQYF.

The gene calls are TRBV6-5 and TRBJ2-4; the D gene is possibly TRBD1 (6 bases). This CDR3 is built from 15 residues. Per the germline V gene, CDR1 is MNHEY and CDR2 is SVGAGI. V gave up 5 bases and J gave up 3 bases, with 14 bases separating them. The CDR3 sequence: CASSHRVKDKNIQYF. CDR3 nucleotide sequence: TGTGCCAGCAGTCACAGGGTGAAGGACAAAAACATTCAGTACTTC.

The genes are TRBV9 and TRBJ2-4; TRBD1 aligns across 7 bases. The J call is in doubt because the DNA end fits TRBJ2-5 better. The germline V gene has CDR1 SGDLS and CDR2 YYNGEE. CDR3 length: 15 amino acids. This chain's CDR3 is CASSVGQGQGETQYF. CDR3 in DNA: TGTGCCAGCAGCGTAGGACAGGGCCAAGGGGAGACCCAGTACTTC.

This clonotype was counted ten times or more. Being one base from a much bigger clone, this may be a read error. Here the CDR3 DNA reads TGCGCCAGCAGCCAATCGGCACAGGGGTCCTACAATGAGCAGTACTTC. As protein: CASSQSAQGSYNEQYF. The chain employs TRBV4-3 and TRBJ2-1; 7 positions agree with TRBD1. The DNA end is a closer match to TRBJ2-7, so the J assignment may be wrong. The germline gives CDR1 LGHNA, CDR2 YSLEER. The CDR3 is made up of 16 amino acids.